Each of the 15 T cell receptor beta chains below was sequenced from the same sample in a study of OX40 agonist ivuxolimab in advanced cancers. The protocol was immunoSEQ multiplex PCR, while the TCRdb copy is restricted to in-frame clones and leaves out a portion. There are some 100,000 clones in the sample; about 92% occur only once, and about 3.4% lies in the top ten. Sequencing used CD4+ or CD8+ T cells sorted from blood, obtained in a trial of the OX40 agonist ivuxolimab. These receptor sequences come from an adult with an advanced solid tumor such as melanoma, head and neck, liver or kidney cancer.

This clone was observed once. The rearrangement joins TRBV10-3 to TRBJ1-5, with 7 bases that match TRBD1. V lost 2 bases to trimming and J lost 2 bases; unmatched junction nucleotides: 9. Germline loops: CDR1 ENHRY, CDR2 SYGVKD. This CDR3 comprises 17 residues. The CDR3 nucleotides are TGTGCCATCAGTGAGGACCAGGGGGGGGCAGGCAATCAGCCCCAGCATTTT. Translated, it gives CAISEDQGGAGNQPQHF.

This clone was observed a few times. This chain connects TRBV5-6 to TRBJ1-1; D not resolved. The CDR3 is made up of 12 amino acids. Germline CDR1 reads SGHDT; CDR2 reads YYEEEE. The ends were cut back, 4 bases at V and 4 bases at J, with 8 bases in the middle. The CDR3 nucleotides are TGTGCCAGCAGCGTGGGAGTCACTGAAGCTTTCTTT. It encodes CASSVGVTEAFF.

V and J are TRBV6-5 and TRBJ2-1; 12 nucleotides align to TRBD2. Germline CDR1 MNHEY, CDR2 SVGAGI. The CDR3 contains 14 residues. J was trimmed by 8 bases and V by 5 bases; bases with no gene match: 4. Here the CDR3 DNA reads TGTGCCAGCAGTCGACTAGCGGGAGTAGATGAGCAGTTCTTC. This encodes CASSRLAGVDEQFF.

The rearrangement joins TRBV27 to TRBJ2-1, with D hard to call. The germline gives CDR1 MNHEY, CDR2 SMNVEV (reference sequence). This CDR3 spans 19 amino acids. The V gene lost 0 bases and the J gene lost 2 bases, with 20 bases spanning the gap. CDR3 sequence reads: CASSLSPNAGGITYNEQFF. CDR3 coding DNA: TGTGCCAGCAGTTTATCTCCGAACGCCGGTGGAATAACCTACAATGAGCAGTTCTTC.

This clone was counted a single time. V usage is TRBV27 and J usage is TRBJ2-7; D remains unclear. The germline gives CDR1 MNHEY, CDR2 SMNVEV (reference sequence). CDR3 length equals 14 residues. Trimming took off 0 bases at V and 0 bases at J, with 6 bases between the two ends. The CDR3 loop is CASSLSVNSYEQYF. The CDR3 nucleotides are TGTGCCAGCAGTTTATCGGTGAACTCCTACGAGCAGTACTTC.

The rearrangement uses TRBV5-3 and TRBJ2-7; 8 bases align to TRBD1. TRBV5-3 is marked as an open reading frame, function uncertain. The CDR3 totals 16 residues. V lost 5 bases to trimming and J lost 5 bases; unmatched junction nucleotides: 15. This CDR3 reads CARSHLLYRGSDEQYF. The DNA for the CDR3 is TGTGCCAGAAGTCATCTACTTTACAGGGGGTCCGACGAGCAGTACTTC.

This chain connects TRBV19 to TRBJ1-4, with D perhaps TRBD1 (5 bases). The V end lost 4 bases, the J end lost 5 bases, and 14 bases lay between the germline ends. The CDR3 loop spans 15 amino acids. Germline values: CDR1 LNHDA, CDR2 SQIVND (reference sequence). CDR3 sequence (DNA): TGTGCCAGTAGTACCCCCGGGGGTGCAAATGAAAAACTGTTTTTT. Amino acids: CASSTPGGANEKLFF.

The chain uses TRBV7-2 and TRBJ2-7, with unresolved D. The germline gives CDR1 SGHTA, CDR2 FQGNSA. This CDR3 has 15 residues. V was shortened by 5 bases and J by 3 bases, with 17 bases between the two germline ends. The CDR3 here is CASSGLLGLGYEQYF. CDR3 nucleotides: TGTGCCAGCAGCGGGTTGTTAGGTCTTGGCTACGAGCAGTACTTC.

The chain links TRBV25-1 to TRBJ2-5, with D possibly being TRBD1 (6 bases). Germline values: CDR1 MGHDK, CDR2 SYGVNS. Between the trimmed V and J ends, which lost 3 bases and 1 base, there was a span of 15 bases. The CDR3 has 16 residues. CDR3 DNA sequence: TGTGCCAGCAGTGACCTACAGGGCCCCTTCCAAGAGACCCAGTACTTC. Its protein product is CASSDLQGPFQETQYF.

The chain is built from TRBV15 and TRBJ2-4, with a possible D match to TRBD1 (6 bases). The germline gives CDR1 LNHNV, CDR2 YYDKDF (reference sequence). The CDR3 totals 17 residues. Trimming stripped 4 bases from V and 0 bases from J, with 16 bases between. CDR3 protein: CATSTLDSPVAKNIQYF. The CDR3 bases are TGTGCCACCAGCACTCTGGACAGCCCCGTAGCCAAAAACATTCAGTACTTC.

The rearrangement links TRBV10-2 to TRBJ1-1, with TRBD1 matching over 12 bases. The V and J ends lost 7 bases and 0 bases, in that order; junction bases with no gene match: 9. The CDR3 has 17 residues. Looked up from germline, CDR1 is WSHSY and CDR2 is SAAADI. The CDR3 DNA is TGCGCCAGCAATGACCCGGGACAGGGGGCCGTGAACACTGAAGCTTTCTTT. Protein: CASNDPGQGAVNTEAFF.

The chain joins TRBV11-2 to TRBJ2-7, with 7 bases that match TRBD1. The CDR3 length is 15 residues. Germline values: CDR1 SGHAT, CDR2 FQNNGV. V lost 1 base and J lost 4; bases outside the gene matches: 7. The CDR3 loop reads CASSLGAGGAYEQYF. The CDR3 DNA is TGTGCCAGCAGCTTAGGGGCAGGGGGTGCATACGAGCAGTACTTC.

The rearrangement links TRBV5-6 to TRBJ2-5; D not certain. The CDR3 consists of 18 residues. In germline, CDR1 is SGHDT, CDR2 YYEEEE. Trimming cost V 4 bases and J 0 bases, with 22 bases left between them. The CDR3 sequence is CASSPGATPEINQETQYF. CDR3 nucleotides: TGTGCCAGCAGCCCTGGTGCGACCCCCGAGATAAACCAAGAGACCCAGTACTTC. The variable domain in full, completed from reference TRBV5-6 and TRBJ2-5, reads DAGVTQSPTHLIKTRGQQVTLRCSPKSGHDTVSWYQQALGQGPQFIFQYYEEEERQRGNFPDRFSGHQFPNYSSELNVNALLLGDSALYLCASSPGATPEINQETQYFGPGTRLLVL.

The chain recombines TRBV9 with TRBJ2-1; 12 bases fit TRBD2. Losses at the gene ends were 4 bases for V and 8 bases for J; bases not matched to a gene: 10. The CDR3 sequence is 16 residues long. CDR1 is SGDLS, CDR2 YYNGEE, per germline. The CDR3 coding sequence is TGTGCCAGCAGCTCTCGTCCTAGCGGGAGGGCCTATGAGCAGTTCTTC. Protein product: CASSSRPSGRAYEQFF.

The chain has TRBV7-2 and TRBJ2-1; 8 bases fit TRBD1. Trimming at V came to 4 bases and at J to 0 bases, leaving 2 bases not matched to a gene. The CDR3 consists of 15 residues. Germline V lookup: CDR1 SGHTA, CDR2 FQGNSA. In DNA form, the CDR3 reads TGTGCCAGCAGCTGGACAGGGAGCTCCTACAATGAGCAGTTCTTC. The encoded protein is CASSWTGSSYNEQFF.